Shown below are 25 T cell receptor beta chains from a single sample sequenced in a study of cytomegalovirus exposure and HLA in healthy donors (dated by TCRdb to 2017 to 2019). The library relied on the immunoSEQ multiplex PCR assay. For the multiplex PCR, a mixture combining 60 forward primers for TCR Vbeta segments and 13 reverse primers for TCR Jbeta segments was used. The source is immuneACCESS, and TCRdb retained only in-frame sequences with V and J called. Part of the clones is not carried over; for the studies checked, unresolved V genes explain less than half of this, and the remainder is unexplained. This sample is represented by around 120,000 clones; around two thirds of them were singletons. Of the sample, 2.9% falls within the top ten clones. Sequences were obtained from PBMCs. Receptor source: a human donor in good health.

The chain couples TRBV29-1 to TRBJ2-7, with 7 bases identical to TRBD2. CDR1 and CDR2 (germline): SQVTM, ANQGSEA. The CDR3 sequence is 14 residues long. V was pared by 4 bases and J by 9 bases, with 15 bases of the junction left unmatched. The CDR3 region is CSVAEGPPGRGQYF. The CDR3 coding sequence is TGCAGCGTTGCAGAGGGCCCGCCTGGGAGGGGGCAGTACTTC.

This chain links TRBV5-6 with TRBJ2-5, with D unclear. V lost 1 base, J lost 3 bases, and 10 bases lay in between. Germline V gene data show CDR1 as SGHDT and CDR2 as YYEEEE. The CDR3 extends over 14 amino acids. The CDR3 sequence: CASSLIDQEETQYF. CDR3 nucleotide sequence: TGTGCCAGCAGCTTGATAGACCAGGAAGAGACCCAGTACTTC.

The rearrangement links TRBV7-9 to TRBJ2-5, with D tentatively TRBD2 (5 bases). The germline V gene encodes CDR1 SEHNR and CDR2 FQNEAQ (reference sequence). Trimming left V 2 bases short and J 1 base short, with 8 bases between. The CDR3 covers 14 residues. Written as DNA, the CDR3 is TGTGCCAGCAGCTTACCAGCGGCCCAAGAGACCCAGTACTTC. Translated: CASSLPAAQETQYF. The whole variable domain, filled in from reference TRBV7-9 and TRBJ2-5, reads DTGVSQNPRHKITKRGQNVTFRCDPISEHNRLYWYRQTLGQGPEFLTYFQNEAQLEKSRLLSDRFSAERPKGSFSTLEIQRTEQGDSAMYLCASSLPAAQETQYFGPGTRLLVL.

This chain joins TRBV9 and TRBJ1-4, with 7 bases matching TRBD1. The junction had 13 bases not matched to a gene; V was cut back by 4 bases and J by 7 bases. The CDR3 sequence is 16 residues long. Per the germline V gene, CDR1 is SGDLS and CDR2 is YYNGEE. This CDR3 is CASSSRGRGLGEKLFF. In DNA form, the CDR3 reads TGTGCCAGCAGCTCCCGGGGAAGGGGGCTTGGTGAAAAACTGTTTTTT.

This clone turned up a few times. This rearrangement joins TRBV28 to TRBJ1-2; 11 nucleotides agree with TRBD1. The CDR3 covers 15 residues. Germline V gene sequence: CDR1 MDHEN, CDR2 SYDVKM. Trimming at V came to 6 bases and at J to 8 bases, leaving 11 bases not matched to a gene. The CDR3 coding sequence is TGTGCCAGCAGGTCCGGGACAGGGGGGATGAGGGGCTACACCTTC. Protein sequence: CASRSGTGGMRGYTF.

The chain uses TRBV28 and TRBJ1-2; D possibly corresponds to TRBD1 (5 bases). This CDR3 contains 14 residues. Per the germline V gene, CDR1 is MDHEN and CDR2 is SYDVKM. V gave up 5 bases and J gave up 4 bases, with 14 bases separating them. The CDR3 DNA reads TGTGCCAGCAGTGCGGGGGTTTTGACCTATGGCTACACCTTC. It encodes CASSAGVLTYGYTF.

This clone was recorded a few times. The chain links TRBV7-2 to TRBJ2-1; 8 nucleotides align to TRBD2. The CDR3 runs to 16 residues. CDR1 and CDR2 from the germline V gene are SGHTA and FQGNSA. V shed 5 bases, J shed 3 bases, and the junction held 9 bases outside the gene matches. The CDR3 sequence: CASSPGSGGFYNEQFF. The CDR3 DNA is TGTGCCAGCAGCCCGGGGTCGGGAGGGTTCTACAATGAGCAGTTCTTC.

The chain employs TRBV9 and TRBJ1-2; D might be TRBD1 (6 bases). V was trimmed by 0 bases and J by 7 bases, leaving 10 bases between them. Germline CDR1 is SGDLS and CDR2 is YYNGEE. The CDR3 contains 13 residues. The DNA for the CDR3 is TGTGCCAGCAGCGTAGAGCTCAGGGGTGGCTACACCTTC. Translating it yields CASSVELRGGYTF.

This sequence joins TRBV30 and TRBJ2-2; TRBD2 might be the D (5 bases). Deletions cut 4 bases from V and 2 bases from J, with 14 bases between. The V gene's germline CDR1 is GTSNPN and CDR2 SVGIG (reference sequence). This CDR3 region has 15 residues. The CDR3 coding sequence is TGTGCCTGGAAGCGGAGAACGGGAAACACCGGGGAGCTGTTTTTT. Translated: CAWKRRTGNTGELFF. The full variable domain, with the rest looked up from reference TRBV30 and TRBJ2-2, is SQTIHQWPATLVQPVGSPLSLECTVEGTSNPNLYWYRQAAGRGLQLLFYSVGIGQISSEVPQNLSASRPQDRQFILSSKKLLLSDSGFYLCAWKRRTGNTGELFFGEGSRLTVL.

This clone was seen more than once but under ten times. The chain employs TRBV6-5 and TRBJ1-3, with 9 bases fitting TRBD1. Germline lookup yields CDR1 MNHEY and CDR2 SVGAGI. The trim removed 2 bases at V and 4 bases at J, leaving 3 bases unmatched. CDR3 length equals 15 residues. The CDR3 DNA sequence: TGTGCCAGCAGTTACCCGACAGGGGGGGGAAACACCATATATTTT. Its protein product is CASSYPTGGGNTIYF.

The genes are TRBV6-6 and TRBJ1-2; unclear D gene. This CDR3 has 12 amino acids. V was cut by 2 bases and J by 8 bases, with 9 bases left in between. The germline V gene encodes CDR1 MNHNY and CDR2 SVGAGI (reference sequence). Here the CDR3 DNA reads TGTGCCAGCAGTTACCTTAGCGCCGGCTACACCTTC. Translated, it gives CASSYLSAGYTF.

The gene calls are TRBV27 and TRBJ1-1; 11 positions agree with TRBD1. V trimming: 10 bases; J trimming: 0 bases; junction bases outside the gene matches: 4. The CDR3 loop spans 14 amino acids. Germline V CDR1 and CDR2: MNHEY, SMNVEV (reference sequence). This CDR3 is CAIGTGGMNTEAFF. The CDR3, as DNA: TGTGCCATTGGGACAGGGGGAATGAACACTGAAGCTTTCTTT.

This chain links TRBV19 with TRBJ1-1; 10 bases fit TRBD1. The CDR3 is made up of 14 amino acids. V lost 6 bases, J lost 4 bases, and 5 bases stayed unmatched. CDR1 is LNHDA, CDR2 SQIVND, per germline (reference sequence). CDR3 region: CASRRTGGSTEAFF. CDR3 coding DNA: TGTGCCAGTAGAAGGACAGGGGGGAGCACTGAAGCTTTCTTT.

The chain has TRBV5-1 and TRBJ2-1; D might be TRBD1 (6 bases). V dropped 0 bases and J dropped 1 base, with 8 bases sitting between them. CDR3 length: 15 amino acids. Germline loops: CDR1 SGHRS, CDR2 YFSETQ. Written as DNA, the CDR3 is TGCGCCAGCAGCTTGGAGGGACAATCCTACAATGAGCAGTTCTTC. Translation: CASSLEGQSYNEQFF.

In the case of this clone: Other DNA sequences in the same sample also yield this CDR3. This chain connects TRBV7-2 to TRBJ1-2; D not resolved. V was clipped by 1 base and J by 8 bases, with 11 bases between them. Germline assignment: CDR1 SGHTA and CDR2 FQGNSA. The CDR3 is 13 amino acids. The CDR3 reads CASSLVRGGGYTF. The CDR3 coding sequence is TGTGCCAGCAGCTTAGTCCGTGGAGGCGGCTACACCTTC.

The chain is built from TRBV7-8 and TRBJ2-7; 7 bases agree with TRBD2. Germline loops: CDR1 SGHVS, CDR2 FQNEAQ. Losses at the gene ends were 5 bases for V and 4 bases for J; bases not matched to a gene: 17. This CDR3 region has 17 residues. The CDR3: CASSPLPGGSLWYEQYF. CDR3 in DNA: TGTGCCAGCAGCCCCCTCCCGGGGGGTTCCCTTTGGTACGAGCAGTACTTC.

The chain links TRBV11-2 to TRBJ2-7, with 9 bases matching TRBD2. The V gene end was trimmed by 5 bases and the J gene end by 4 bases; junction bases not matched to a gene: 6. The CDR3 is 14 residues long. Germline values: CDR1 SGHAT, CDR2 FQNNGV. Written as DNA, the CDR3 is TGTGCCAGCAGCCCGGCGGGGGGGAGGTACGAGCAGTACTTC. Translation: CASSPAGGRYEQYF.

A few counts support this clone. The V call is TRBV10-3, the J call TRBJ1-2, with 9 bases aligning to TRBD1. V shed 8 bases, J shed 7 bases, and the junction held 2 bases outside the gene matches. The CDR3 loop spans 11 amino acids. The germline gives CDR1 ENHRY, CDR2 SYGVKD. The CDR3 DNA is TGTGCCATCGGGACAGGGCTTGGCTACACCTTC. Translating it yields CAIGTGLGYTF.

This chain joins TRBV11-3 and TRBJ2-7; possible D gene TRBD1, 6 bases. Trimming pared 0 bases from V and 3 bases from J, leaving 12 bases between. Germline-derived CDR1 and CDR2 are SGHNT and YENEEA. The CDR3 has 15 residues. The CDR3 region has the DNA TGTGCCAGCAGCTTAGATCTGGTACAGGGCTACGAGCAGTACTTC. Its protein product is CASSLDLVQGYEQYF.

A few counts support this clone. V usage is TRBV6-4 and J usage is TRBJ2-1; 8 bases fit TRBD2. The V segment lost 0 bases and the J segment 4 bases; nucleotides outside the gene matches: 5. The germline V gene encodes CDR1 MRHNA and CDR2 SNTAGT. CDR3 length: 16 amino acids. The CDR3 loop is CASSDSTSGSYNEQFF. CDR3 in DNA: TGTGCCAGCAGTGACTCCACTAGCGGATCTTACAATGAGCAGTTCTTC.

This clone was detected a few times. V and J are TRBV6-6 and TRBJ2-2; maybe TRBD1 (6 bases). Trimming stripped 5 bases from V and 5 bases from J, with 9 bases between. CDR1 is MNHNY, CDR2 SVGAGI, per germline (reference sequence). The CDR3 covers 13 residues. The CDR3 reads CASSSTGTGELFF. CDR3 nucleotides: TGTGCCAGCAGTAGCACAGGGACCGGGGAGCTGTTTTTT.

The gene calls are TRBV6-6 and TRBJ2-7, with TRBD2 matching 10 bases. Per germline, CDR1 MNHNY and CDR2 SVGAGI (reference sequence). With 6 bases clipped from V and 5 bases from J, the junction kept 7 bases outside the gene matches. This CDR3 is built from 14 residues. As DNA, the CDR3 is TGTGCCAGCAGAGGGGGACTAGCGATAAACGAGCAGTACTTC. Translating it yields CASRGGLAINEQYF.

This clone was observed a handful of times. V gene TRBV19 combines with J gene TRBJ2-7; D is possibly TRBD2 (5 bases). V lost 4 bases and J lost 9, with 16 bases in between. Germline V gene data show CDR1 as LNHDA and CDR2 as SQIVND (reference sequence). The CDR3 totals 13 residues. The CDR3, as DNA: TGTGCCAGTAGTAGTGGGGTCCGGGGTCCGCAGTACTTC. Its translation: CASSSGVRGPQYF.

CDR3: CASSQDPRSNEKLFF. The CDR3 region has the DNA TGTGCCAGCAGCCAAGATCCGAGGTCTAATGAAAAACTGTTTTTT. The gene calls are TRBV4-2 and TRBJ1-4; the D is unclear. This CDR3 has 15 amino acids. V was trimmed by 0 bases and J by 3 bases, leaving 8 bases between them. Germline CDR1 and CDR2: LGHNA and YNFKEQ.

The chain combines TRBV7-2 with TRBJ1-5, with TRBD1 as a possible D gene (5 bases). Trimming removed 3 bases at V and 6 bases at J, with 15 bases between. The CDR3 is made up of 15 amino acids. The germline V gene has CDR1 SGHTA and CDR2 FQGNSA. The CDR3 spells CASSLSGGFGQPQHF. DNA of the CDR3: TGTGCCAGCAGCTTGTCCGGGGGTTTTGGTCAGCCCCAGCATTTT.